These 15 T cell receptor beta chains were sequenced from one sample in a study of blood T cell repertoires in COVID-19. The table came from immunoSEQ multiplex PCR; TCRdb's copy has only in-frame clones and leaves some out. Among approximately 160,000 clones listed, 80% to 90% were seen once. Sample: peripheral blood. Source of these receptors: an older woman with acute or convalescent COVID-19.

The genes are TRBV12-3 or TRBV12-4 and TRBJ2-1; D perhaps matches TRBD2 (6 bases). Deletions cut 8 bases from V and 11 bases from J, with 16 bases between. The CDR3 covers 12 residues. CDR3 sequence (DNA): TGTGCCAGCCACCCTCTGGCGGGAAAGCAGTTCTTC. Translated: CASHPLAGKQFF.

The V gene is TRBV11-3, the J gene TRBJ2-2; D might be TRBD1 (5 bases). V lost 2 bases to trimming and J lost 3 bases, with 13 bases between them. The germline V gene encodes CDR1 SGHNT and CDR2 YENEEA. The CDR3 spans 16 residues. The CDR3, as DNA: TGTGCCAGCAGCTTAAGGGGTGGGTCCCACACCGGGGAGCTGTTTTTT. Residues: CASSLRGGSHTGELFF.

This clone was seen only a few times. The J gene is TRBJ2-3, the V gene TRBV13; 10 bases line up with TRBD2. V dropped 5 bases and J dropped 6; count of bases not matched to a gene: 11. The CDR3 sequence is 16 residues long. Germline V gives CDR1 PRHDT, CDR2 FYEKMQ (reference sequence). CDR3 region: CASSLLAGVGFDTQYF. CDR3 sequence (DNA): TGTGCCAGCAGCCTTCTAGCGGGAGTTGGTTTTGATACGCAGTATTTT.

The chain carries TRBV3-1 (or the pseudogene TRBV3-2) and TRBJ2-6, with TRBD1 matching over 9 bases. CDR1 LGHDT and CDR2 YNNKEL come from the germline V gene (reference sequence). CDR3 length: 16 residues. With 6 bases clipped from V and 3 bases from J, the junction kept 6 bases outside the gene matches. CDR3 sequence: CASRRTGGGGANVLTF. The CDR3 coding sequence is TGTGCCAGCAGACGAACAGGGGGCGGTGGGGCCAACGTCCTGACTTTC.

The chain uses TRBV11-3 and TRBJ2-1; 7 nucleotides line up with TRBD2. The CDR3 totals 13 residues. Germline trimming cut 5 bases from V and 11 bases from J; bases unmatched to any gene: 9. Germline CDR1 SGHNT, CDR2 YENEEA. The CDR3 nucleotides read TGTGCCAGCAGCCCAGACGCGGGGGAGCAGCAGTTCTTC. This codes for CASSPDAGEQQFF.

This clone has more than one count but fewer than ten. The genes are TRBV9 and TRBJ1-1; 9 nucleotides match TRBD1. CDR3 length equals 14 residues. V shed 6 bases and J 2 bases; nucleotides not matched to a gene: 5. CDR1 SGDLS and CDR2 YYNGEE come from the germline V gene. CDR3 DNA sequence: TGTGCCAGCACCAGGACAGGGGAAAACACTGAAGCTTTCTTT. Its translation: CASTRTGENTEAFF.

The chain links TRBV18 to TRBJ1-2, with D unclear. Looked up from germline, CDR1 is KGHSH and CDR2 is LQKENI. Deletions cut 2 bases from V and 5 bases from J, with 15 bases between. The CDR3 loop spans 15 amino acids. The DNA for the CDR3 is TGTGCCAGCTCACCAAATTATTTGGACTTATATGGCTACACCTTC. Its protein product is CASSPNYLDLYGYTF.

The CDR3 bases are TGTGCCAGCAGAATAGGACAGGGCGGCTACACCTTC. Translation: CASRIGQGGYTF. The gene calls are TRBV2 and TRBJ1-2; 8 nucleotides match TRBD1. The germline CDR1 and CDR2 sequences are SNHLY and FYNNEI. Trimming cost V 6 bases and J 8 bases; bases outside gene matches: 5. The CDR3 length is 12 residues.

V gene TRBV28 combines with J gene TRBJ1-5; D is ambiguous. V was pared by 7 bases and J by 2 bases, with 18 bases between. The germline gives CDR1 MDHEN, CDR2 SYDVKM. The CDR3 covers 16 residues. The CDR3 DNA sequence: TGTGCCAGCACCCTTTATAGATCCCCCGGCAATCAGCCCCAGCATTTT. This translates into CASTLYRSPGNQPQHF.

CDR3 coding DNA: TGTGCCAGCAGTTACTCTACAGGATTCTATGGCTACACCTTC. Translated: CASSYSTGFYGYTF. V and J are TRBV6-6 and TRBJ1-2; maybe TRBD1 (5 bases). The germline V gene has CDR1 MNHNY and CDR2 SVGAGI (reference sequence). This CDR3 region has 14 residues. Trimming took 0 bases from V and 4 from J, leaving 9 bases between them.

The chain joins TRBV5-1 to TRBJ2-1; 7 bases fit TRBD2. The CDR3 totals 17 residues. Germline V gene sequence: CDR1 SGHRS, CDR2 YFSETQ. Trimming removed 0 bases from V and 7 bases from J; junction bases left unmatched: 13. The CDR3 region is CASSLAPGGLGMNEQFF. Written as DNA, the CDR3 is TGCGCCAGCAGCTTGGCCCCCGGGGGGTTGGGAATGAATGAGCAGTTCTTC.

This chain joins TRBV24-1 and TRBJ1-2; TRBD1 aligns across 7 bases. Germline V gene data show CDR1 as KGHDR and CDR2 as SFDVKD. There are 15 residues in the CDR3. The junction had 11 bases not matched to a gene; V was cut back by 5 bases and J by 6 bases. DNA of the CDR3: TGTGCCACCAGTGGCCGGGACAGCCAAGGGAATGGCTACACCTTC. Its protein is CATSGRDSQGNGYTF.

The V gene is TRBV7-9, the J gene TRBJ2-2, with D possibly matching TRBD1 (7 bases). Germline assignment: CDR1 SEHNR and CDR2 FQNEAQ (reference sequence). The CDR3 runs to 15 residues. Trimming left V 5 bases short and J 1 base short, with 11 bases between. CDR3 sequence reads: CASSRQGGNTGELFF. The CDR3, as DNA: TGTGCCAGCAGCCGTCAGGGGGGGAACACCGGGGAGCTGTTTTTT.

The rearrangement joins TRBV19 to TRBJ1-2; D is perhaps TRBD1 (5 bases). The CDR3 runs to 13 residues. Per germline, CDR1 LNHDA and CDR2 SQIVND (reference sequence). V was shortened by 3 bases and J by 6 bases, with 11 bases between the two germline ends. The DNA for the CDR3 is TGTGCCAGTAGTATGGAGGGGATGAATGGCTACACCTTC. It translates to CASSMEGMNGYTF.

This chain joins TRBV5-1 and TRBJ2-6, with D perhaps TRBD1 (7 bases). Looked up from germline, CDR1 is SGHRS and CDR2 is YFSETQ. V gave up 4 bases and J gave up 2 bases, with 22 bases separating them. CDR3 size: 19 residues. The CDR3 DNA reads TGCGCCAGCAGCCCGGACTATCAGGGGGAATTCGCTGGGGCCAACGTCCTGACTTTC. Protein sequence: CASSPDYQGEFAGANVLTF.